These 19 T cell receptor beta chains were all obtained from the same sample, sequenced in a study of cytomegalovirus exposure and HLA in healthy donors. This table comes from immunoSEQ multiplex PCR, and its TCRdb copy is limited to in-frame clones, with some not included. The sample has over 200,000 clones; around 90% are singletons. Sequencing was done on a sample of PBMCs. These receptors were obtained from a woman younger than 35 in good health and CMV-seropositive.

The chain links TRBV6-6 to TRBJ2-7; 9 nucleotides agree with TRBD1. Trimming took 6 bases from V and 9 from J; bases not matched to a gene: 12. This CDR3 is built from 14 residues. CDR1 and CDR2 (germline): MNHNY, SVGAGI (reference sequence). The CDR3 loop is CASRKPGQGTGQYF. In nucleotides, the CDR3 is TGTGCCAGCAGAAAGCCGGGACAGGGTACCGGGCAGTACTTC.

The chain joins TRBV5-1 to TRBJ2-7; possibly TRBD2 for D (5 bases). CDR1 SGHRS and CDR2 YFSETQ come from the germline V gene. Trimming cost V 5 bases and J 5 bases, with 23 bases left between them. The CDR3 is 16 residues long. CDR3 loop: CASRAEEDGLDHEQYF. Here the CDR3 DNA reads TGCGCCAGCAGGGCCGAGGAGGACGGATTAGACCACGAGCAGTACTTC. The complete variable domain, with remaining parts taken from reference TRBV5-1 and TRBJ2-7, reads KAGVTQTPRYLIKTRGQQVTLSCSPISGHRSVSWYQQTPGQGLQFLFEYFSETQRNKGNFPGRFSGRQFSNSRSEMNVSTLELGDSALYLCASRAEEDGLDHEQYFGPGTRLTVT.

The genes are TRBV6-4 and TRBJ2-1; 12 bases are a match to TRBD2. J gave up 3 bases and V 5 bases, and 5 bases lay outside the gene matches. Looked up from germline, CDR1 is MRHNA and CDR2 is SNTAGT. This CDR3 region has 16 residues. The CDR3 nucleotides read TGTGCCAGCAGTATGCTAGCGGGAGGGCTCTACAATGAGCAGTTCTTC. This codes for CASSMLAGGLYNEQFF.

The rearrangement joins TRBV7-2 to TRBJ1-2, with D perhaps matching TRBD1 (5 bases). Trimming removed 4 bases at V and 1 base at J, with 22 bases between. This CDR3 has 18 amino acids. CDR1 is SGHTA, CDR2 FQGNSA, per germline. CDR3 sequence reads: CASSSIRTNRLFNYGYTF. Here the CDR3 DNA reads TGTGCCAGCAGCTCTATCAGGACAAATCGGTTATTTAACTATGGCTACACCTTC.

The genes are TRBV6-1 and TRBJ1-2; a weak D match, TRBD1 (6 bases). CDR3 length equals 15 residues. V dropped 7 bases and J dropped 13 bases, with 28 bases sitting between them. Germline CDR1 MNHNS, CDR2 SASEGT. The DNA of the CDR3 is TGTGCCAGCAATAGGGGACAATACCAATATGGCTACGGCACCTTC. As protein: CASNRGQYQYGYGTF.

V usage is TRBV19 and J usage is TRBJ1-1; tentative D call: TRBD1 (6 bases). V lost 6 bases, J lost 0 bases, and 11 bases lay in between. Germline CDR1 reads LNHDA; CDR2 reads SQIVND (reference sequence). This CDR3 contains 14 residues. The CDR3 coding sequence is TGTGCCAGTAGGATGGGGGCCATGAACACTGAAGCTTTCTTT. Translation gives CASRMGAMNTEAFF.

This rearrangement joins TRBV4-1 to TRBJ2-7, with TRBD1 matching 9 bases. Germline CDR1 reads MGHRA; CDR2 reads YSYEKL. The trim removed 0 bases at V and 5 bases at J, leaving 2 bases unmatched. The CDR3 is made up of 14 amino acids. CDR3 protein: CASSQDGTGNEQYF. CDR3 nucleotide sequence: TGCGCCAGCAGCCAAGATGGGACAGGGAACGAGCAGTACTTC.

This clone was counted a few times. This chain joins TRBV18 and TRBJ1-4; D is ambiguous. Trimming stripped 0 bases from V and 5 bases from J, with 10 bases between. CDR3 size: 15 residues. Germline V gene lookup returns CDR1 KGHSH and CDR2 LQKENI. CDR3 sequence reads: CASSPPSVTNEKLFF. The CDR3 DNA reads as TGTGCCAGCTCACCACCGTCAGTCACGAATGAAAAACTGTTTTTT.

V usage is TRBV5-6 and J usage is TRBJ1-1, with TRBD1 as a possible D gene (5 bases). Germline V gene data show CDR1 as SGHDT and CDR2 as YYEEEE. There are 15 residues in the CDR3. Trimming took 3 bases from V and 5 from J, leaving 17 bases between them. The CDR3 bases are TGTGCCAGCAGCTCGTTAGGGGTCGTGGGAACTGAAGCTTTCTTT. As protein: CASSSLGVVGTEAFF.

The table lists this clone with a count of one. This chain links TRBV30 with TRBJ2-2, with D unclear. This CDR3 comprises 16 residues. Trimming cost V 5 bases and J 6 bases, with 22 bases left between them. Germline assignment: CDR1 GTSNPN and CDR2 SVGIG (reference sequence). CDR3 in amino acids: CAWVNRHQGRPGELFF. CDR3 nucleotides: TGTGCCTGGGTGAATCGACACCAAGGTCGCCCCGGGGAGCTGTTTTTT.

The chain recombines TRBV5-6 with TRBJ2-7, with 7 bases that match TRBD2. Trimming cost V 5 bases and J 5 bases; bases outside gene matches: 16. This CDR3 contains 16 residues. The germline gives CDR1 SGHDT, CDR2 YYEEEE. CDR3 region: CASRGGGYRGYNEQYF. The CDR3 region has the DNA TGTGCCAGCAGGGGCGGGGGTTACCGCGGATACAACGAGCAGTACTTC.

J is TRBJ2-2 and V is TRBV9, with 7 positions matching TRBD1. Germline CDR1 reads SGDLS; CDR2 reads YYNGEE. This CDR3 spans 15 amino acids. Unmatched junction bases numbered 9, after V lost 6 bases and J lost 4 bases. The chain's CDR3 is CASTRTGAGTGELFF. The CDR3 nucleotides read TGTGCCAGCACCCGAACAGGGGCGGGCACCGGGGAGCTGTTTTTT.

This clone was seen just once. The J gene is TRBJ1-2, the V gene TRBV28; D perhaps matches TRBD1 (6 bases). V gave up 6 bases and J gave up 4 bases, with 9 bases separating them. Germline CDR1 is MDHEN and CDR2 is SYDVKM. CDR3 size: 12 residues. CDR3 amino acids: CASSKQGYGYTF. DNA of the CDR3: TGTGCCAGCAGCAAACAGGGCTATGGCTACACCTTC.

The chain couples TRBV2 to TRBJ1-1; D is unresolved. The V gene lost 7 bases and the J gene lost 0 bases, with 24 bases spanning the gap. Germline loops: CDR1 SNHLY, CDR2 FYNNEI. The CDR3 is made up of 18 amino acids. The chain's CDR3 is CASTILGGRRGMNTEAFF. The CDR3 DNA sequence: TGTGCCAGCACCATATTGGGAGGGCGCCGGGGTATGAACACTGAAGCTTTCTTT.

The J gene is TRBJ2-7, the V gene TRBV27, with a weak D call TRBD1 (6 bases). Germline V gives CDR1 MNHEY, CDR2 SMNVEV (reference sequence). The CDR3 contains 15 residues. Trimming removed 4 bases at V and 2 bases at J, with 15 bases between. The DNA for the CDR3 is TGTGCCAGCAGTTCGTCTACAGGGCCTCCCTACGAGCAGTACTTC. Amino acid sequence: CASSSSTGPPYEQYF.

The genes are TRBV14 and TRBJ1-5; 7 positions agree with TRBD1. The junction had 7 bases not matched to a gene; V was cut back by 1 base and J by 10 bases. This CDR3 is 14 amino acids long. Germline values: CDR1 SGHDN, CDR2 FVKESK. The CDR3 DNA reads as TGTGCCAGCAGCCAAGCACGGGACAGCGTTCCCCAGCATTTT. Encoded protein: CASSQARDSVPQHF.

V and J are TRBV10-3 and TRBJ2-7, with 14 bases lining up with TRBD2. The CDR3 has 15 amino acids. The trim removed 8 bases at V and 4 bases at J, leaving 7 bases unmatched. Germline CDR1 is ENHRY and CDR2 is SYGVKD. CDR3 nucleotides: TGTGCCATCGGGGGGACTAGCGGGAGTGCTTACGAGCAGTACTTC. The encoded protein is CAIGGTSGSAYEQYF.

The chain has TRBV25-1 and TRBJ2-2; 10 nucleotides agree with TRBD2. This CDR3 comprises 16 residues. J was trimmed by 4 bases and V by 1 base; bases with no gene match: 3. Per the germline V gene, CDR1 is MGHDK and CDR2 is SYGVNS. The CDR3 DNA follows: TGTGCCAGCAGTGAATGGAGCGGGAGGGTCACCGGGGAGCTGTTTTTT. Translating gives CASSEWSGRVTGELFF.

J is TRBJ2-7 and V is TRBV11-1; D is ambiguous. Per germline, CDR1 SGHAT and CDR2 FQDESV (reference sequence). The CDR3 has 13 residues. The germline V and J ends were trimmed by 3 bases and 1 base, with 7 bases remaining between them. This CDR3 reads CASSFGTSYEQYF. The DNA of the CDR3 is TGTGCCAGCAGCTTTGGCACGTCCTACGAGCAGTACTTC.